The entry below describes one T cell receptor beta chain. This sample is drawn from a study of control samples from healthy donors and cancer patients. The length of the CDR3 is 11 residues. The germline CDR1 and CDR2 sequences are GTSNPN and SVGIG (reference sequence). V was trimmed by 8 bases and J by 10 bases, leaving 17 bases between them. Generated by immunoSEQ multiplex PCR, the TCRdb table keeps only in-frame clones and is missing some. The sample lists some 44,000 clones; roughly 65% were seen once. This receptor was obtained from a male donor with melanoma. This chain connects TRBV30 to TRBJ1-1; no reliable D call. The sequenced sample consisted of formalin-fixed, paraffin-embedded tissue. CDR3 DNA: TGTGCCAGCTCAGAGGCAGCTCGAGCTTTCTTT. Its translation is CASSEAARAFF.